This T cell receptor (beta chain) was captured in a study of cytomegalovirus exposure and HLA in healthy donors. Primers included in the PCR were 60 Vbeta and 13 Jbeta primers. Measured with immunoSEQ multiplex PCR; TCRdb has only the in-frame clones, and not every one. The data show some 170,000 clones, roughly four fifths seen once. Sequencing used PBMCs. This TCR was recovered from a young woman in good health and CMV-seronegative.

CDR3 nucleotides: TGTGCCAGCAGTGGGGGCCCCATTGTCCCAAAAGGACCTTTCTTT. It yields the protein CASSGGPIVPKGPFF. This rearrangement joins TRBV27 to TRBJ1-1; D is possibly TRBD1 (6 bases). Germline CDR1 and CDR2: MNHEY and SMNVEV (reference sequence). The CDR3 has 15 residues. V lost 5 bases and J 12 bases, leaving 25 bases between the germline ends.